This is a list of T cell receptor beta chains from one sample in a study of control samples from healthy donors and cancer patients. Profiling relied on immunoSEQ multiplex PCR, and the TCRdb table lists in-frame clones only, not all of them. The sample holds more than 150,000 clones, over 85% seen once. Sequencing was performed on blood. Every receptor here comes from a man in his forties or fifties in good health. The CDR3 runs from the conserved cysteine through the conserved F or W. A D gene is named only where the DNA matches it firmly. Expanded clones are given a class, and other clones once, few, many or no size at all.

>TRBD2|NA|16|TRBJ2-3|TRBV27
TGTGCCAGCAGTTTATACGGGACTAGCGTGTCAGATACGCAGTATTTT
CASSLYGTSVSDTQYF
>NA|NA|11|TRBJ1-3|TRBV11-2
TGTGCCAGCAGGCGGGGAAACACCATATATTTT
CASRRGNTIYF
>NA|NA|15|TRBJ2-2|TRBV6-5
TGTGCCAGCAGCTATGCACAGTCTAACACCGGGGAGCTGTTTTTT
CASSYAQSNTGELFF
>TRBD1|NA|19|TRBJ1-5|TRBV10-2
TGCGCCAGCAGCGAAATAGGCATAGGACAGGGCATTCGCAATCAGCCCCAGCATTTT
CASSEIGIGQGIRNQPQHF
>NA|once|12|TRBJ2-7|TRBV7-2
TGTGCCAGCAGCTTGTGGTCCTACGAGCAGTACTTC
CASSLWSYEQYF
>TRBD2|NA|17|TRBJ2-3|TRBV5-1
TGCGCCAGCAGCTCGCTGACTAGCGGGAGGGCCATAGATACGCAGTATTTT
CASSSLTSGRAIDTQYF
>TRBD1|NA|16|TRBJ1-5|TRBV6-1
TGTGCCAGCAGTGAACAGGCAGGGGGCTCATCCCAGCCCCAGCATTTT
CASSEQAGGSSQPQHF
>NA|NA|11|TRBJ2-5|TRBV28
TGTGCCAGCGGACGGGCGGAGACCCAGTACTTC
CASGRAETQYF
>NA|once|11|TRBJ1-2|TRBV12-3/TRBV12-4
TGTGCCAGCAGTAGAAACAAAGGCTACACCTTC
CASSRNKGYTF
>NA|NA|13|TRBJ1-1|TRBV10-3
TGTGCCATCAGACTGGACATGAACACTGAAGCTTTCTTT
CAIRLDMNTEAFF
>NA|once|14|TRBJ2-5|TRBV5-1
TGCGCCAGCAGCCCGGCCCAGTCTGGGGAGACCCAGTACTTC
CASSPAQSGETQYF
>NA|NA|16|TRBJ1-3|TRBV7-6
TGTGCCAGCAGCTCCCGGGACATCCACTCTGGAAACACCATATATTTT
CASSSRDIHSGNTIYF
>TRBD1|few|16|TRBJ2-7|TRBV7-9
TGTGCCAGCAGCTCAAAGACAGGGGGCGCCTCCTACGAGCAGTACTTC
CASSSKTGGASYEQYF
>NA|NA|13|TRBJ2-1|TRBV6-5
TGTGCCAGCAGTTACTCGAGAGGGATTGAGCAGTTCTTC
CASSYSRGIEQFF
>NA|NA|13|TRBJ1-1|TRBV12-3/TRBV12-4
TGTGCCAGCAGTCTCAGCGTATACACTGAAGCTTTCTTT
CASSLSVYTEAFF
>NA|NA|14|TRBJ2-5|TRBV15
TGTGCCACCAGCAGAGCAGGGGCAGGAGAGACCCAGTACTTC
CATSRAGAGETQYF
>TRBD1|once|15|TRBJ2-7|TRBV18
TGTGCCAGCTCACCCTCCCGGACAGGGGCGTGGGAGCAGTACTTC
CASSPSRTGAWEQYF
>NA|NA|14|TRBJ2-7|TRBV5-6
TGTGCCAGCAGCCGGGCCTTCGGGTCCTACGAGCAGTACTTC
CASSRAFGSYEQYF
>NA|NA|17|TRBJ1-1|TRBV11-2
TGTGCCAGCAGCTTAGGTTTAGTAAAGGACATACGTCCTGAAGCTTTCTTT
CASSLGLVKDIRPEAFF
>NA|NA|11|TRBJ1-4|TRBV20-1
TGCAGTGCTACCCACAATGAAAAACTGTTTTTT
CSATHNEKLFF
>NA|NA|13|TRBJ1-2|TRBV5-1
TGCGCCAGCAGCTTGGCCGGGGGTGATGGCTACACCTTC
CASSLAGGDGYTF
>TRBD1|NA|12|TRBJ1-2|TRBV29-1
TGCAGCGTTGCCAGGGGGGGATATGGCTACACCTTC
CSVARGGYGYTF
>NA|NA|12|TRBJ1-1|TRBV18
TGTGCCAGCTCACCAGGCTCCACTGAAGCTTTCTTT
CASSPGSTEAFF
>TRBD2|NA|16|TRBJ2-1|TRBV5-1
TGCGCCAGCAGCGGAATTAGCGGGAGTTCCTACAATGAGCAGTTCTTC
CASSGISGSSYNEQFF
>NA|NA|15|TRBJ2-7|TRBV27
TGTGCCAGCAGTTTAGGGGCGATCGGGAACTACGAGCAGTACTTC
CASSLGAIGNYEQYF
>TRBD1|NA|11|TRBJ1-2|TRBV28
TGTGCCAGCTGGACAGGGGAAGGCTACACCTTC
CASWTGEGYTF
>TRBD1|NA|13|TRBJ1-4|TRBV10-2
TGCGCCAGCAGCCGGGACAGGGTAGTAAAACTGTTTTTT
CASSRDRVVKLFF
>TRBD2|NA|15|TRBJ2-7|TRBV27
TGTGCCAGCAGTTTAGGGACTAGTTCTACCTACGAGCAGTACTTC
CASSLGTSSTYEQYF
>NA|NA|15|TRBJ1-1|TRBV3-1/TRBV3-2
TGTGCCAGCAGCCGCCAGGGAGGAGTGAACACTGAAGCTTTCTTT
CASSRQGGVNTEAFF
>NA|NA|14|TRBJ2-7|TRBV11-2
TGTGCCAGCAGCTTTGGTAGCGGTATCTACGAGCAGTACTTC
CASSFGSGIYEQYF
>NA|NA|11|TRBJ1-1|TRBV30
TGTGCCTGGACATTTCACACTGAAGCTTTCTTT
CAWTFHTEAFF
>TRBD2|NA|15|TRBJ2-7|TRBV9
TGTGCCAGCAACATAGGGACTAGCGGAAAATACGAGCAGTACTTC
CASNIGTSGKYEQYF
>NA|NA|16|TRBJ1-3|TRBV18
TGTGCCAGCTCACCACTTAGGGTAGCCTCTGGAAACACCATATATTTT
CASSPLRVASGNTIYF
>NA|NA|12|TRBJ2-7|TRBV6-5
TGTGCCAGCAGCGAGACTCGCTACGAGCAGTACTTC
CASSETRYEQYF
>TRBD1|NA|17|TRBJ1-6|TRBV5-4
TGTGCCAGCAGCTCAGGACAGGCAAACTCCTATAATTCACCCCTCCACTTT
CASSSGQANSYNSPLHF
>NA|NA|12|TRBJ2-1|TRBV11-3
TGTGCCAGCAGCGTGGGGTATGGTGAGCAGTTCTTC
CASSVGYGEQFF
>NA|NA|14|TRBJ1-4|TRBV9
TGTGCCAGCAGCGACCGGGCTTCTAATGAAAAACTGTTTTTT
CASSDRASNEKLFF
>TRBD2|NA|16|TRBJ2-3|TRBV5-5
TGTGCCAGCAGCTTAACGGGACTAGCAAGGCCAGATACGCAGTATTTT
CASSLTGLARPDTQYF
>TRBD1|NA|16|TRBJ2-6|TRBV6-6
TGTGCCACCAGACAGGGGGCAGTTTCCGGGGCCAACGTCCTGACTTTC
CATRQGAVSGANVLTF
>NA|NA|12|TRBJ2-1|TRBV11-2
TGTGCCAGCAGCTTGTACCAGAATGAGCAGTTCTTC
CASSLYQNEQFF
>TRBD1|NA|16|TRBJ2-7|TRBV24-1
TGTGCCACCAGTGATTCCCCGGGACAGGGCTCCTACGAGCAGTACTTC
CATSDSPGQGSYEQYF
>TRBD1|NA|15|TRBJ1-1|TRBV7-9
TGTGCCAGCAGCCTAAGCAGGGGGAGGAACACTGAAGCTTTCTTT
CASSLSRGRNTEAFF
>TRBD1|NA|14|TRBJ2-7|TRBV7-2
TGTGCCAGCAGCCCGACAGGGGCGTTGTACGAGCAGTACTTC
CASSPTGALYEQYF
>TRBD2|NA|15|TRBJ2-1|TRBV27
TGTGCCAGCAGTGCAACTAGCGGGGCCTACAATGAGCAGTTCTTC
CASSATSGAYNEQFF